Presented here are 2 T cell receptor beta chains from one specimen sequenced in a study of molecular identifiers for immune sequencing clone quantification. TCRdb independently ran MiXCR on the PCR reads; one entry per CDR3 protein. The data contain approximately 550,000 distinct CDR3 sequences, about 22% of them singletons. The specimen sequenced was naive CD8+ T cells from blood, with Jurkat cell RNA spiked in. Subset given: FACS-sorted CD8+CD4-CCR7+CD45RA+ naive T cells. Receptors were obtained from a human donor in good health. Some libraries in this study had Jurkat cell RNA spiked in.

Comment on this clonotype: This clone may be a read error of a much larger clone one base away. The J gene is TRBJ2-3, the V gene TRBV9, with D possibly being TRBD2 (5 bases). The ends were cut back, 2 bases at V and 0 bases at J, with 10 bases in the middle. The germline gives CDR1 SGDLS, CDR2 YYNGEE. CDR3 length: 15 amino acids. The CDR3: CASSVSETSTDTQYF. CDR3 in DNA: TGTGCCAGCAGCGTTAGCGAAACTAGCACAGATACGCAGTATTTT.

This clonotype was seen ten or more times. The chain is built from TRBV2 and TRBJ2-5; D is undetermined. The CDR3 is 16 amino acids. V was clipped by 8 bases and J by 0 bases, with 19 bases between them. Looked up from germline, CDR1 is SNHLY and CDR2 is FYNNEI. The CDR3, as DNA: TGTGCCAGCCATCCCCAGCTTCTACCCAACCAAGAGACCCAGTACTTC. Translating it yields CASHPQLLPNQETQYF.